The 27 T cell receptor beta chains below were found in one sample sequenced in a study of blood T cell repertoires in COVID-19. Only in-frame clones appear in the TCRdb table, and some are missing; sequencing was by immunoSEQ multiplex PCR. Of approximately 200,000 clones listed, roughly 84% are singletons. The sequencing input was peripheral blood. The source of these receptors is a woman aged 55-75 years with acute or convalescent COVID-19.

The count of this clone is one. The chain carries TRBV24-1 and TRBJ2-1; 7 positions agree with TRBD1. The germline CDR1 and CDR2 sequences are KGHDR and SFDVKD. The CDR3 is 15 amino acids. The ends lost 6 bases at V and 10 bases at J; junction bases unmatched: 14. CDR3 protein: CATSPGGQVAPEQFF. As DNA, the CDR3 is TGTGCCACCAGTCCAGGAGGACAGGTGGCACCAGAGCAGTTCTTC.

This rearrangement joins TRBV7-2 to TRBJ2-7; 9 bases map to TRBD1. The CDR3 length is 15 residues. V shed 1 base, J shed 2 bases, and the junction held 3 bases outside the gene matches. Germline assignment: CDR1 SGHTA and CDR2 FQGNSA. The CDR3 bases are TGTGCCAGCAGCTTAGAATGGACAGGGGCCTACGAGCAGTACTTC. Its protein product is CASSLEWTGAYEQYF.

V is TRBV9 and J is TRBJ1-2; 11 bases are shared with TRBD1. V shed 0 bases, J shed 8 bases, and the junction held 6 bases outside the gene matches. Germline V gene data show CDR1 as SGDLS and CDR2 as YYNGEE. The CDR3 is made up of 15 amino acids. CDR3 bases: TGTGCCAGCAGCGTAGACGGACAGGGGGCGCGAGGCTACACCTTC. Translating gives CASSVDGQGARGYTF.

The DNA for the CDR3 is TGTGCCAGCAGCGGTCACTACGAGCAGTACTTC. Protein sequence: CASSGHYEQYF. The chain employs TRBV9 and TRBJ2-7; D call uncertain. Between the trimmed V and J ends, which lost 3 bases and 3 bases, there was a span of 4 bases. Looked up from germline, CDR1 is SGDLS and CDR2 is YYNGEE. CDR3 length: 11 amino acids.

The chain recombines TRBV4-2 with TRBJ2-7, with TRBD2 identical over 7 bases. Trimming removed 5 bases from V and 0 bases from J; junction bases left unmatched: 4. Germline V gene lookup returns CDR1 LGHNA and CDR2 YNFKEQ. The CDR3 has 14 residues. CDR3 in DNA: TGTGCCAGCAGCTCGGGACTAAGCTCCTACGAGCAGTACTTC. Encoded protein: CASSSGLSSYEQYF.

The chain is built from TRBV5-4 and TRBJ2-5, with 9 bases that match TRBD2. Trimming removed 6 bases from V and 5 bases from J; junction bases left unmatched: 14. This CDR3 comprises 16 residues. From germline, CDR1 is SGHNT and CDR2 YYREEE (reference sequence). CDR3 loop: CASTDRSGGIRETQYF. Here the CDR3 DNA reads TGTGCCAGCACCGACCGTAGCGGGGGCATTCGGGAGACCCAGTACTTC.

This sequence joins TRBV6-1 and TRBJ1-2; perhaps TRBD1 as D (6 bases). V lost 2 bases and J 6 bases, leaving 13 bases between the germline ends. Looked up from germline, CDR1 is MNHNS and CDR2 is SASEGT. CDR3 length: 14 residues. Here the CDR3 DNA reads TGTGCCAGCAGTGAATTGTACAGGGTGGATGGCTACACCTTC. Protein: CASSELYRVDGYTF.

This clone was counted a few times. The chain has TRBV7-9 and TRBJ1-5; D ambiguous. This CDR3 region has 12 residues. Germline V gene lookup returns CDR1 SEHNR and CDR2 FQNEAQ (reference sequence). The V end lost 5 bases, the J end lost 11 bases, and 13 bases lay between the germline ends. CDR3 residues: CASSPGVSAQHF. In DNA form, the CDR3 reads TGTGCCAGCAGCCCCGGGGTCTCCGCCCAGCATTTT.

This sequence joins TRBV19 and TRBJ2-7, with D perhaps matching TRBD1 (6 bases). The CDR3 contains 12 residues. Trimming removed 7 bases from V and 5 bases from J, with 12 bases in between. Germline-derived CDR1 and CDR2 are LNHDA and SQIVND (reference sequence). The CDR3: CASIQQGDEQYF. CDR3 nucleotide sequence: TGTGCCAGTATCCAACAGGGTGACGAGCAGTACTTC. The full variable domain, its missing parts supplied by reference TRBV19 and TRBJ2-7, is DGGITQSPKYLFRKEGQNVTLSCEQNLNHDAMYWYRQDPGQGLRLIYYSQIVNDFQKGDIAEGYSVSREKKESFPLTVTSAQKNPTAFYLCASIQQGDEQYFGPGTRLTVT.

This clone was observed a single time. The CDR3 reads CRLYTEYGYTF. The CDR3 nucleotides read TGCAGACTATACACGGAGTATGGCTACACCTTC. V usage is TRBV20-1 and J usage is TRBJ1-2; no clear D. CDR1 and CDR2 from the germline V gene are DFQATT and SNEGSKA (reference sequence). This CDR3 is built from 11 residues.

The V and J genes are TRBV19 and TRBJ1-2; D ambiguous. This CDR3 has 14 amino acids. V was cut by 4 bases and J by 7 bases, with 16 bases left in between. Germline assignment: CDR1 LNHDA and CDR2 SQIVND (reference sequence). CDR3: CASSTTGSAAGYTF. CDR3 bases: TGTGCCAGTAGTACCACTGGGAGCGCGGCTGGCTACACCTTC. Full variable domain (remainder filled in from reference TRBV19 and TRBJ1-2): DGGITQSPKYLFRKEGQNVTLSCEQNLNHDAMYWYRQDPGQGLRLIYYSQIVNDFQKGDIAEGYSVSREKKESFPLTVTSAQKNPTAFYLCASSTTGSAAGYTFGSGTRLTVV.

The chain uses TRBV12-3 or TRBV12-4 and TRBJ1-2, with 9 bases aligning to TRBD1. The CDR3 is made up of 12 amino acids. Unmatched junction bases numbered 6, after V lost 8 bases and J lost 8 bases. The CDR3 bases are TGTGCCAGCCATCACAGGGGGCAAGGCTACACCTTC. This encodes CASHHRGQGYTF.

This clone appeared once. Here the CDR3 reads CASSQGAGGYTEAFF. The CDR3 nucleotides are TGTGCCAGCAGCCAAGGGGCCGGAGGGTACACTGAAGCTTTCTTT. This rearrangement joins TRBV3-1 (or the pseudogene TRBV3-2) to TRBJ1-1, with D uncertain. The CDR3 totals 15 residues. Germline V gene sequence: CDR1 LGHDT, CDR2 YNNKEL (reference sequence). V was cut by 1 base and J by 3 bases, with 12 bases left in between.

The chain links TRBV7-9 to TRBJ1-1; 7 positions agree with TRBD1. The CDR3 has 14 residues. Germline values: CDR1 SEHNR, CDR2 FQNEAQ (reference sequence). The V gene end was trimmed by 3 bases and the J gene end by 2 bases; junction bases not matched to a gene: 3. DNA for the CDR3: TGTGCCAGCAGCTTGGGACAGTCCAACACTGAAGCTTTCTTT. Its translation is CASSLGQSNTEAFF.

The CDR3 coding sequence is TGTGCCAGCAGTGAAGGCCGAGATGAAAAACTGTTTTTT. It codes for CASSEGRDEKLFF. The chain joins TRBV2 to TRBJ1-4; D is unclear. CDR3 length: 13 amino acids. The V end lost 1 base, the J end lost 6 bases, and 6 bases lay between the germline ends. The germline V gene has CDR1 SNHLY and CDR2 FYNNEI.

This clone was picked up a small number of times. This chain uses TRBV6-1 with TRBJ1-2; 7 positions agree with TRBD1. Germline V CDR1 and CDR2: MNHNS, SASEGT. Germline trimming cut 2 bases from V and 2 bases from J; bases unmatched to any gene: 20. The CDR3 runs to 20 residues. The CDR3 DNA is TGTGCCAGCAGTGAATATGCATCCGGAGGACAGGCCACGAGGAACTATGGCTACACCTTC. Translating gives CASSEYASGGQATRNYGYTF.

The chain has TRBV5-8 and TRBJ1-1; a weak D match, TRBD1 (5 bases). V was trimmed by 5 bases and J by 3 bases, leaving 11 bases between them. The CDR3 totals 13 residues. The germline V gene has CDR1 SGHTS and CDR2 YDEGEE. The CDR3 loop reads CASREEGYTEAFF. DNA of the CDR3: TGTGCCAGCAGAGAGGAGGGGTACACTGAAGCTTTCTTT.

The chain links TRBV6-2 or TRBV6-3 to TRBJ1-5, with TRBD1 matching 7 bases. CDR1 and CDR2 (germline): MNHEY, SVGEGT. The junction had 9 bases not matched to a gene; V was cut back by 6 bases and J by 1 base. There are 16 residues in the CDR3. The CDR3 DNA sequence: TGTGCCAGCAGCCCTAACAGGGGAATAAGCAATCAGCCCCAGCATTTT. Amino acids: CASSPNRGISNQPQHF.

The V gene is TRBV6-1, the J gene TRBJ1-6; 7 bases are a match to TRBD1. V shed 4 bases, J shed 6 bases, and the junction held 18 bases outside the gene matches. Germline CDR1 MNHNS, CDR2 SASEGT. This CDR3 comprises 19 residues. In DNA form, the CDR3 reads TGTGCCAGCAGTGCCCCATCGACCAGGGGGGCCGCCCTTAATTCACCCCTCCACTTT. Amino acids: CASSAPSTRGAALNSPLHF.

A single count supports this clone. This chain links TRBV12-3 or TRBV12-4 with TRBJ1-5; 10 nucleotides match TRBD1. There are 13 residues in the CDR3. Trimming removed 6 bases from V and 9 bases from J; junction bases left unmatched: 5. CDR3 DNA: TGTGCCAGCAGAAGGGGACAGGGGATGCCCCAGCATTTT. This codes for CASRRGQGMPQHF.

As regards this clone: Other DNA sequences in the same sample also yield this CDR3. This sequence joins TRBV12-3 or TRBV12-4 and TRBJ1-2, with a tentative D call TRBD1 (5 bases). V lost 1 base to trimming and J lost 4 bases, with 7 bases between them. The CDR3 has 13 amino acids. The CDR3 coding sequence is TGTGCCAGCAGTTTAGGACAGTCCTATGGCTACACCTTC. This gives the protein CASSLGQSYGYTF.

V gene TRBV11-2 combines with J gene TRBJ2-1; no firm D call. The CDR3 consists of 16 residues. CDR1 is SGHAT, CDR2 FQNNGV, per germline. Trimming removed 7 bases at V and 0 bases at J, with 16 bases between. The CDR3 nucleotides are TGTGCCAGCACCCCGCGAGTCGGTTCCTCCTACAATGAGCAGTTCTTC. This encodes CASTPRVGSSYNEQFF.

This chain uses TRBV6-2 or TRBV6-3 with TRBJ1-1, with TRBD1 identical over 7 bases. In germline, CDR1 is MNHEY, CDR2 SVGEGT. The V segment lost 5 bases and the J segment 7 bases; nucleotides outside the gene matches: 10. The CDR3 is 14 residues long. CDR3 sequence (DNA): TGTGCCAGCAGTCACCGGACAGGCGCATATGAAGCTTTCTTT. Its protein is CASSHRTGAYEAFF.

The J gene is TRBJ2-1, the V gene TRBV18, with TRBD1 matching over 9 bases. Unmatched junction bases numbered 2, after V lost 3 bases and J lost 2 bases. The CDR3 is 15 amino acids. The V gene's germline CDR1 is KGHSH and CDR2 LQKENI. The CDR3 sequence: CASSPTGGTYNEQFF. The CDR3 nucleotides are TGTGCCAGCTCACCGACAGGGGGAACCTACAATGAGCAGTTCTTC.

The rearrangement uses TRBV5-1 and TRBJ2-1, with D hard to call. The CDR3 is 19 amino acids. V lost 0 bases, J lost 6 bases, and 25 bases lay in between. Per germline, CDR1 SGHRS and CDR2 YFSETQ. For the CDR3, the DNA is TGCGCCAGCAGCTTGGGTGCCACTCCAAAACTACCGCCGACCAATGAGCAGTTCTTC. Its protein product is CASSLGATPKLPPTNEQFF.

The rearrangement uses TRBV30 and TRBJ2-1, with a tentative D call TRBD1 (5 bases). The CDR3 is 12 amino acids. Germline V gene data show CDR1 as GTSNPN and CDR2 as SVGIG (reference sequence). The germline V and J ends were trimmed by 3 bases and 10 bases, with 13 bases remaining between them. The CDR3 here is CAWRARVGEQFF. DNA for the CDR3: TGTGCCTGGAGGGCCAGGGTGGGGGAGCAGTTCTTC.

The chain links TRBV6-5 to TRBJ1-5; unclear D gene. The V end lost 8 bases, the J end lost 6 bases, and 17 bases lay between the germline ends. Per the germline V gene, CDR1 is MNHEY and CDR2 is SVGAGI. The CDR3 totals 14 residues. CDR3 DNA: TGTGCCAGCGGGGAGGTCGCCAGAGGTCAGCCCCAGCATTTT. Translated, it gives CASGEVARGQPQHF.